This is a list of T cell receptor beta chains from one sample in a study of blood T cells in healthy people across ages. TCRdb ran MiXCR on the 5' RACE reads and lists one entry per CDR3 protein. The repertoire holds about 1.1 million distinct CDR3 sequences, with 35% to 40% as singletons. The sample taken for sequencing was blood. These receptors all come from a man aged 18-30 years in good health. Each CDR3 is given with its conserved first and last residue. Fields, in order: V gene, J gene, clone size, D gene, CDR3 DNA, CDR3 protein. The D gene is left open where the match is weak. Only some rows state a clone size, as once, few, many or a class for expanded clones.

TRBV5-1	TRBJ2-5	few	-	TGCGCCAGCAGCTGGACGACGGGCTACAATGAGCAGTACTTC	CASSWTTGYNEQYF
TRBV4-2	TRBJ1-4	few	-	TGTGCCAGCAGCCAAGGCAGAACAACTAATGAAAAACTGTTTTTT	CASSQGRTTNEKLFF
TRBV9	TRBJ2-1	-	TRBD2	TGTGCCAGCAGCGTGCGCCGGGGGGGCTTGGATGAGCAGTTCTTC	CASSVRRGGLDEQFF
TRBV6-6	TRBJ2-7	-	-	TGTGCCAGCAGTGACGCAGCTGACTACGAGCAGTACTTC	CASSDAADYEQYF
TRBV10-3	TRBJ2-1	few	TRBD1	TGTGCCATCAGTGAGTCCGGGCAGGGGGCGTACAATGAGCAGTTCTTC	CAISESGQGAYNEQFF
TRBV12-3/TRBV12-4	TRBJ1-2	few	-	TGTGCCAGTTGTGGTGGGGGAGCGGGTGGCTACACCTTC	CASCGGGAGGYTF
TRBV4-3	TRBJ1-2	-	-	TGCGCCAGCAGCCAAACAGGGTTTATGGTAGGCCACACCTTC	CASSQTGFMVGHTF
TRBV27	TRBJ2-7	few	TRBD1	TGTGCCAGCACCTTGACAGGGTCCTACGAGCAGTACTTC	CASTLTGSYEQYF
TRBV15	TRBJ1-4	few	-	TGTGCCACCAGCAGAGTAGGGACTGAAAAACTGTTTTTT	CATSRVGTEKLFF
TRBV29-1	TRBJ1-2	-	-	TGCAGCGTAGCTACGGGACGCGCTAGCTATGGCTACACCTTC	CSVATGRASYGYTF
TRBV6-1	TRBJ2-2	-	TRBD2	TGTGCCAGCATCCTCCTAGCGGGGGAGAACACCGGGGAGCTGTTTTTT	CASILLAGENTGELFF
TRBV20-1	TRBJ1-2	-	-	TGCAGTGCCTCTATCTCAGACGCTCGGGGCTATGGCTACACCTTC	CSASISDARGYGYTF
TRBV20-1	TRBJ2-7	-	-	TGCAGTGCTAGTGGACTGGACAGCCCCTACGAGCAGTACTTC	CSASGLDSPYEQYF
TRBV7-2	TRBJ1-1	-	-	TGTGCCAGCAGCTTAGTTAGAGCGGTCAGGGACACTGAAGCTTTCTTT	CASSLVRAVRDTEAFF
TRBV24-1	TRBJ1-5	-	TRBD1	TGTGCCACCAGTGATGGGGACAGGGGACGCAATCAGCCCCAGCATTTT	CATSDGDRGRNQPQHF
TRBV20-1	TRBJ1-2	-	-	TGCAGTGCTAGAGTAGGCCTCCCTTCCTATGGCTACACCTTC	CSARVGLPSYGYTF
TRBV4-3	TRBJ2-5	few	TRBD2	TGCGCCAGCAGCCAAGGACTAGCCCGTCAAGAGACCCAGTACTTC	CASSQGLARQETQYF